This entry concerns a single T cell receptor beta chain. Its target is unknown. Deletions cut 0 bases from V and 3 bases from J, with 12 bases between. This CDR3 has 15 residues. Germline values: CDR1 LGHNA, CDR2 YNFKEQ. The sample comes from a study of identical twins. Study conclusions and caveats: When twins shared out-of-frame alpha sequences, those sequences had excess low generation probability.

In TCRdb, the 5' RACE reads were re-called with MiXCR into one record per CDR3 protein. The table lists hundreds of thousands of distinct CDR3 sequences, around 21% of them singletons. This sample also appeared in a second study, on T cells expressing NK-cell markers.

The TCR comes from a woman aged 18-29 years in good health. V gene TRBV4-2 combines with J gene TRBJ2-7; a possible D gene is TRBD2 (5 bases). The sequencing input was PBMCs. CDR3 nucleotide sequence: TGTGCCAGCAGCCAAGAATACGGGATGGTCTACGAGCAGTACTTC. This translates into CASSQEYGMVYEQYF.